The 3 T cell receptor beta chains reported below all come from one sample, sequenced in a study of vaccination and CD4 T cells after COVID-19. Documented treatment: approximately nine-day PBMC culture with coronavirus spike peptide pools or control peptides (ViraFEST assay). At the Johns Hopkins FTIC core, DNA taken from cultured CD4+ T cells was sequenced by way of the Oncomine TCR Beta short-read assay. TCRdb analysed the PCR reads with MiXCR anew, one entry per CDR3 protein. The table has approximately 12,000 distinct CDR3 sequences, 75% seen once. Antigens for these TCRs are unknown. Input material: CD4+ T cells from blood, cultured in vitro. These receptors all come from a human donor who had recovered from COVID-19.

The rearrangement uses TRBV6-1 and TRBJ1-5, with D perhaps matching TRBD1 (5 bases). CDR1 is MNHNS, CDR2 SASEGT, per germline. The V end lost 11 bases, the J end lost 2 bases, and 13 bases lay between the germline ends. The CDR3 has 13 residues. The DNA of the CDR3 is TGTGCCGCGGGGGTACCTGGCAATCAGCCCCAGCATTTT. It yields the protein CAAGVPGNQPQHF.

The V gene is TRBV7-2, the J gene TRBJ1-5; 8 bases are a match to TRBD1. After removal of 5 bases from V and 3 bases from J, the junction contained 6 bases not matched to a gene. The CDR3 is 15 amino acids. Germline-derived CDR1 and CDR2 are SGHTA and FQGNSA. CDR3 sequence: CASSGGTGVNQPQHF. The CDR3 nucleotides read TGTGCCAGCAGCGGGGGGACAGGCGTCAATCAGCCCCAGCATTTT.

The CDR3 bases are TGTGCCAGCAGCCCAGAGAATTCACCCCTCCACTTT. Residues: CASSPENSPLHF. The V and J genes are TRBV7-9 and TRBJ1-6; D gene unclear. The CDR3 loop spans 12 amino acids. V was clipped by 5 bases and J by 7 bases, with 6 bases between them. Germline loops: CDR1 SEHNR, CDR2 FQNEAQ (reference sequence).